Detailed here is one TCR beta chain. Its specificity is not known. This entry comes from a study of T cell repertoires in cytomegalovirus infection. Study-level results: CMV-specific TCR beta clonotypes restricted by HLA-C were the ones dominating the ex vivo response. Individuals carrying CMV plus the relevant HLA were identified by cumulative frequency of public TCR beta families.

The CDR3 contains 16 residues. The germline V gene encodes CDR1 SGHVS and CDR2 FQNEAQ. Between the trimmed V and J ends, which lost 2 bases and 5 bases, there was a span of 15 bases. TCRdb fed the reads into MiXCR, producing one record per CDR3 protein. The sample records 60,000 to 80,000 distinct CDR3 sequences, around 20% being singletons. The receptor comes from a human donor in good health (CMV status not recorded). Some clones in this sample may be carry-over from other donors' samples. This specimen consisted of CD8+ T cells from cultured PBMCs, obtained from culture after CMV antigen stimulation. V gene TRBV7-8 combines with J gene TRBJ1-4, with D possibly matching TRBD1 (6 bases). CDR3 sequence reads: CASSLRERQANEKLFF. CDR3 DNA sequence: TGTGCCAGCAGCTTACGAGAAAGACAGGCCAATGAAAAACTGTTTTTT.